These T cell receptor beta chains were read from a single sample in a study of T-cell memory formation after mild COVID-19. MiXCR was run by TCRdb on the 5' RACE reads, yielding one entry per CDR3 protein. This table holds about 100,000 distinct CDR3 sequences, around 10% found once. Sequencing used PBMCs or a T cell subset sorted from them (not recorded which). The receptor set was obtained from a man between 18 and 35 years old who had mild COVID-19 (a few samples of this study predate the infection). Cell type and time point are not known. CDR3s include the opening cysteine and the closing phenylalanine or tryptophan. D genes are given only for firm matches. Clone sizes are given selectively: once, few, many, or a class where the clone is expanded.

v_call	d_call	j_call	clone_size	cdr3_aa	cdr3_nt
TRBV7-2	.	TRBJ1-1	many	CASSSWEGTEAFF	TGTGCCAGCAGCTCGTGGGAGGGCACTGAAGCTTTCTTT
TRBV9	.	TRBJ2-1	.	CASSVGSGSGNEQFF	TGTGCCAGCAGCGTAGGGTCGGGGTCTGGGAATGAGCAGTTCTTC
TRBV4-1	.	TRBJ2-1	.	CASSQEPNYNEQFF	TGCGCCAGCAGCCAAGAACCGAACTACAATGAGCAGTTCTTC
TRBV6-5	.	TRBJ2-1	many	CASSVASSYNEQFF	TGTGCCAGCAGTGTAGCGAGCTCCTACAATGAGCAGTTCTTC
TRBV6-5	.	TRBJ1-4	.	CASSYSGRGNEKLFF	TGTGCCAGCAGTTACTCCGGGAGGGGTAATGAAAAACTGTTTTTT
TRBV7-9	.	TRBJ1-6	few	CASSLDIYNSPLHF	TGTGCCAGCAGCTTAGACATATATAATTCACCCCTCCACTTT
TRBV4-1	.	TRBJ1-4	few	CASSRRRGTNEKLFF	TGCGCCAGCAGCCGCCGTAGGGGGACTAATGAAAAACTGTTTTTT
TRBV11-2	TRBD2	TRBJ2-1	.	CASSSPRYPTSGGPSYNEQFF	TGTGCCAGCAGCTCACCCCGGTACCCGACTAGCGGGGGGCCCTCCTACAATGAGCAGTTCTTC
TRBV4-1	.	TRBJ2-7	.	CASSPRDIESYEQYF	TGCGCCAGCAGCCCCCGAGACATAGAGTCCTACGAGCAGTACTTC
TRBV12-3/TRBV12-4	TRBD1	TRBJ2-3	many	CASRDRGGTDTQYF	TGTGCCAGCAGGGACAGGGGAGGCACAGATACGCAGTATTTT
TRBV20-1	.	TRBJ1-1	few	CSATFVLRGLNTEAFF	TGCAGTGCTACATTCGTTCTCCGGGGTTTGAACACTGAAGCTTTCTTT
TRBV9	.	TRBJ2-3	few	CASSPWGGADTQYF	TGTGCCAGCAGCCCTTGGGGTGGTGCAGATACGCAGTATTTT
TRBV7-2	.	TRBJ2-2	.	CASSPVAGRRLTNTGELFF	TGTGCCAGCAGCCCCGTGGCAGGGCGCCGCCTTACGAACACCGGGGAGCTGTTTTTT
TRBV29-1	.	TRBJ1-2	few	CSVEVDRGGYTF	TGCAGCGTTGAGGTGGACAGAGGTGGCTACACCTTC
TRBV7-2	.	TRBJ2-7	few	CASSRDTPYEQYF	TGTGCCAGCTCGCGGGACACACCCTACGAGCAGTACTTC
TRBV11-2	.	TRBJ2-7	few	CASSLTPGGGYEQYF	TGTGCCAGCAGCTTAACCCCTGGCGGAGGTTACGAGCAGTACTTC
TRBV5-1	.	TRBJ1-1	few	CASSLDRRQAFF	TGCGCCAGCAGCTTGGACCGCCGTCAAGCTTTCTTT
TRBV9	TRBD1	TRBJ1-1	.	CASSSDRGDTAFF	TGTGCCAGCAGCTCCGACAGGGGGGATACAGCTTTCTTT
TRBV7-2	TRBD2	TRBJ2-1	few	CASSWGLAGDSSYNEQFF	TGTGCCAGCAGCTGGGGACTAGCGGGGGACAGCTCCTACAATGAGCAGTTCTTC
TRBV12-3/TRBV12-4	.	TRBJ2-7	.	CASTITHYEQYF	TGTGCCAGCACTATTACGCATTACGAGCAGTACTTC
TRBV2	.	TRBJ2-1	.	CASSEGQGDSYNEQFF	TGTGCCAGCAGTGAAGGGCAGGGAGACTCCTACAATGAGCAGTTCTTC
TRBV4-1	TRBD1	TRBJ2-1	.	CASSQGGGWYNEQFF	TGCGCCAGCAGCCAAGGAGGGGGCTGGTACAATGAGCAGTTCTTC
TRBV3-1	.	TRBJ1-2	few	CASSPSPRTYGQPSNYGYTF	TGTGCCAGCAGCCCGAGCCCAAGGACCTATGGACAGCCTTCTAACTATGGCTACACCTTC
TRBV6-6	.	TRBJ2-3	.	CASNPGGGTDTQYF	TGTGCCAGCAACCCGGGTGGAGGCACAGATACGCAGTATTTT
TRBV6-5	.	TRBJ1-6	.	CASSYAGYNSPLHF	TGTGCCAGCAGTTACGCAGGTTACAATTCACCCCTCCACTTT
TRBV6-2/TRBV6-3	.	TRBJ2-2	.	CASSYSKGLGELFF	TGTGCCAGCAGTTACTCGAAGGGTCTCGGGGAGCTGTTTTTT
TRBV2	.	TRBJ1-6	.	CASRGPWNTYNSPLHF	TGTGCCAGCCGGGGCCCTTGGAATACCTATAATTCACCCCTCCACTTT
TRBV20-1	TRBD1	TRBJ2-6	few	CSARSQGVVAGANVLTF	TGCAGTGCCAGATCACAGGGGGTTGTGGCTGGGGCCAACGTCCTGACTTTC
TRBV6-6	TRBD2	TRBJ2-3	few	CASSYRGGLWDTDTQYF	TGTGCCAGCAGTTACCGGGGGGGGTTATGGGACACAGATACGCAGTATTTT
TRBV3-1	.	TRBJ2-7	many	CASSQRGQFSREQYF	TGTGCCAGCAGCCAAAGGGGACAATTTTCTAGGGAGCAGTACTTC
TRBV20-1	.	TRBJ2-1	few	CSAALRGPRGNEQFF	TGCAGTGCTGCACTACGGGGGCCGCGGGGGAATGAGCAGTTCTTC
TRBV12-3/TRBV12-4	.	TRBJ2-7	.	CASSLLAGYYEQYF	TGTGCCAGCAGTTTACTGGCGGGGTACTACGAGCAGTACTTC
TRBV4-3	.	TRBJ2-5	few	CASSQDRVRLETQYF	TGCGCCAGCAGCCAAGATCGGGTTAGGTTGGAGACCCAGTACTTC
TRBV12-3/TRBV12-4	.	TRBJ2-7	.	CASSSPNSYDQYF	TGTGCCAGCAGTTCGCCTAATTCCTACGATCAGTACTTC
TRBV7-6	TRBD1	TRBJ1-2	few	CASSFLTGVNYGYTF	TGTGCCAGCAGCTTTCTGACAGGGGTGAACTATGGCTACACCTTC
TRBV12-3/TRBV12-4	.	TRBJ1-2	.	CASSLLGGYTF	TGTGCCAGCAGTTTACTAGGAGGCTACACCTTC
TRBV6-1	.	TRBJ2-1	.	CASSLQASSYNEQFF	TGTGCCAGCAGTCTTCAGGCAAGCTCCTACAATGAGCAGTTCTTC